This T cell receptor (beta chain) is from a study of blood T cells in healthy people across ages. Overall study findings and caveats: Long-lived donors had more naive CD4+ cells and higher diversity than aged donors.

Comments on this clonotype: What it binds is not known.

Then a second PCR, running about 7 to 11 cycles, was carried out with a sample-barcoded 5' primer and a J-beta primer mix. TCRdb processed the 5' RACE reads anew with MiXCR; each CDR3 protein has one entry. Counted here are about 1.4 million distinct CDR3 sequences, approximately 59% occurring once; the ten biggest clones make up about 6.3%. Germline CDR1 and CDR2: MGHDK and SYGVNS. The CDR3 runs to 10 residues. The people who gave samples were healthy Caucasians from Russia, aged roughly 6 to 95. Isolated per sample were at least 7 million PBMCs. This TCR was sampled from a young man in good health. The sequencing sample was made of blood. The gene calls are TRBV25-1 and TRBJ2-5; D uncertain. The J call may be mistaken, given a closer DNA end match to TRBJ2-7. In DNA, the CDR3 is TGTGCCAGAGCCACGGACGAGCAGTACTTC. The encoded protein is CARATDEQYF.